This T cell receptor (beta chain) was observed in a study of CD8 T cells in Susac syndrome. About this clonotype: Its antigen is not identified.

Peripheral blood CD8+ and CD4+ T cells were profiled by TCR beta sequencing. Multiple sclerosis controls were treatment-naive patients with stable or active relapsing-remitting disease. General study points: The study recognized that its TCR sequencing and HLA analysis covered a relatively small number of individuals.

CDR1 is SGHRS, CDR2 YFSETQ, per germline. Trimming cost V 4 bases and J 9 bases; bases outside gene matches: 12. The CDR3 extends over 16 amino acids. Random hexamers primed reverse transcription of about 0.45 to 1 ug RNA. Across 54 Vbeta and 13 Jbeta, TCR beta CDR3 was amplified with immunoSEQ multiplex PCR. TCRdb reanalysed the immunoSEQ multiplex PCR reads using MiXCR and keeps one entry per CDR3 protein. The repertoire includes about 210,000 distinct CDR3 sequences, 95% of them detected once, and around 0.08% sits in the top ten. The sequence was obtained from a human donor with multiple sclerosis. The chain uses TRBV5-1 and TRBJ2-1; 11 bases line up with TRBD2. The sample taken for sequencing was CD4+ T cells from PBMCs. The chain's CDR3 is CASSPPTSGAVREQFF. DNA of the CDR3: TGCGCCAGCAGCCCCCCGACTAGCGGGGCGGTACGTGAGCAGTTCTTC.